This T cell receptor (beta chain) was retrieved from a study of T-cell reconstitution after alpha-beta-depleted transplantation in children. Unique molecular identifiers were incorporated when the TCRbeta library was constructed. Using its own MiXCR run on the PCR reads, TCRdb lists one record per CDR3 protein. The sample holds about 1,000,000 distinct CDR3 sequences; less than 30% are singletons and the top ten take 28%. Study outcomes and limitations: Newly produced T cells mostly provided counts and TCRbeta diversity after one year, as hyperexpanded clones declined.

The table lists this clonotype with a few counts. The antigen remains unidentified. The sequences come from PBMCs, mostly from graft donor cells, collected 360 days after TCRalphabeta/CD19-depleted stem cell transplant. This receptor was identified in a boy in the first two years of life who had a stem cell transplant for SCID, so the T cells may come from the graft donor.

CDR3 nucleotide sequence: TGCAGTGCTAGAGACAGGGGGGGGACTGAAGCTTTCTTT. Translated: CSARDRGGTEAFF. The rearrangement joins TRBV20-1 to TRBJ1-1, with 7 bases lining up with TRBD1. The J segment lost 5 bases and the V segment lost 0 bases, leaving 3 bases of the junction unmatched. CDR3 length: 13 residues. From germline, CDR1 is DFQATT and CDR2 SNEGSKA (reference sequence).